Below are 27 T cell receptor beta chains sequenced from a single sample in a study of CD8 T cells in ankylosing spondylitis. Study results and caveats: A motif in TCR beta, a set of 8 or 9 highly homologous variants, appeared characteristic of ankylosing spondylitis blood.

These TCRs' antigens remain unknown. TCRdb analysed the 5' RACE reads with MiXCR anew, one entry per CDR3 protein. In the table there are about 800,000 distinct CDR3 sequences, 12% of which are singletons. Sequences were obtained from blood, either unsorted or a sorted T cell fraction (not recorded which). The source is a male donor with ankylosing spondylitis.

This clonotype was detected only a few times. This sequence joins TRBV4-2 and TRBJ2-3, with TRBD1 as a possible D gene (6 bases). This CDR3 has 15 residues. Germline CDR1 is LGHNA and CDR2 is YNFKEQ. Trimming left V 6 bases short and J 0 bases short, with 13 bases between. The CDR3 spells CASRRGGTSTDTQYF. The CDR3 nucleotides read TGTGCCAGCAGACGAGGGGGTACCAGCACAGATACGCAGTATTTT.

This clonotype was recorded a few times. This chain links TRBV20-1 with TRBJ1-3; D remains unclear. Germline assignment: CDR1 DFQATT and CDR2 SNEGSKA (reference sequence). The CDR3 is 13 amino acids. Trimming stripped 5 bases from V and 2 bases from J, with 10 bases between. The CDR3 region is CSAGVVPGNTIYF. CDR3 sequence (DNA): TGCAGTGCTGGAGTGGTCCCTGGAAACACCATATATTTT.

This clonotype has at least ten counts. The rearrangement uses TRBV20-1 and TRBJ2-3; the D is unclear. From germline, CDR1 is DFQATT and CDR2 SNEGSKA (reference sequence). The CDR3 is 14 amino acids. Deletions cut 6 bases from V and 0 bases from J, with 13 bases between. CDR3 DNA sequence: TGCAGTGCATCCCGCCCCCCAAGCACAGATACGCAGTATTTT. It encodes CSASRPPSTDTQYF.

The rearrangement uses TRBV18 and TRBJ1-5; D remains unclear. Germline lookup yields CDR1 KGHSH and CDR2 LQKENI. This CDR3 has 14 residues. V lost 6 bases and J 5 bases, leaving 14 bases between the germline ends. The CDR3 reads CASSDRVVDQPQHF. DNA of the CDR3: TGTGCCAGCTCGGACCGGGTGGTGGATCAGCCCCAGCATTTT.

Only a few counts were recorded for this clonotype. The V gene is TRBV6-1, the J gene TRBJ2-7; maybe TRBD1 (6 bases). The CDR3 covers 16 residues. V was pared by 2 bases and J by 4 bases, with 18 bases between. The germline V gene encodes CDR1 MNHNS and CDR2 SASEGT. CDR3 sequence (DNA): TGTGCCAGCAGTGAACGACAGGTCCATGGAACGTACGAGCAGTACTTC. This gives the protein CASSERQVHGTYEQYF.

This clonotype was recorded many times. The chain links TRBV6-2 or TRBV6-3 to TRBJ2-4; perhaps D is TRBD1 or TRBD2 (5 bases each). Germline V gene lookup returns CDR1 MNHEY and CDR2 SVGEGT. The CDR3 totals 13 residues. Trimming shortened V by 7 bases and J by 7 bases, and 14 bases separated the two germline ends. The CDR3 DNA sequence: TGTGCCAGCACCCCACAGGACTCGAACATTCAGTACTTC. As protein: CASTPQDSNIQYF.

This clonotype appeared a few times. This CDR3 is CASSLRLKHPGGYTF. CDR3 in DNA: TGTGCCAGCAGTTTAAGGTTAAAACACCCCGGTGGCTACACCTTC. V usage is TRBV12-3 or TRBV12-4 and J usage is TRBJ1-2; D not resolved. This CDR3 has 15 residues. V lost 2 bases and J 7 bases, leaving 17 bases between the germline ends.

The chain combines TRBV20-1 with TRBJ1-5; weak D call: TRBD1 (6 bases). The CDR3 length is 15 residues. V lost 5 bases and J 2 bases, leaving 16 bases between the germline ends. Germline assignment: CDR1 DFQATT and CDR2 SNEGSKA (reference sequence). CDR3 nucleotides: TGCAGTGCTCCCGACGCAGGGGTGGGCAATCAGCCCCAGCATTTT. Protein product: CSAPDAGVGNQPQHF.

This clonotype was recorded a few times. CDR3 protein: CASSLAGAQYF. CDR3 nucleotides: TGTGCCAGCAGTCTGGCGGGCGCGCAGTATTTT. The rearrangement joins TRBV12-3 or TRBV12-4 to TRBJ2-3; D possibly corresponds to TRBD2 (5 bases). The CDR3 is made up of 11 amino acids. V was cut by 5 bases and J by 10 bases, with 10 bases left in between.

This chain uses TRBV4-3 with TRBJ2-2; D possibly corresponds to TRBD1 (5 bases). Trimming stripped 2 bases from V and 3 bases from J, with 10 bases between. The CDR3 loop spans 15 amino acids. The germline CDR1 and CDR2 sequences are LGHNA and YSLEER. The CDR3 sequence is CASSQLVGDTGELFF. The CDR3 DNA is TGCGCCAGCAGCCAACTGGTAGGGGACACCGGGGAGCTGTTTTTT.

This clonotype was seen many times. V and J are TRBV5-1 and TRBJ2-7, with 7 bases aligning to TRBD1. CDR3 size: 15 residues. Per the germline V gene, CDR1 is SGHRS and CDR2 is YFSETQ. J was trimmed by 1 base and V by 6 bases; bases with no gene match: 10. CDR3 in amino acids: CASKKGGAESYEQYF. CDR3 DNA sequence: TGCGCCAGCAAGAAAGGGGGCGCGGAGTCCTACGAGCAGTACTTC.

The chain is built from TRBV2 and TRBJ2-7; the D gene is possibly TRBD2 (7 bases). The CDR3 loop spans 16 amino acids. Deletions cut 4 bases from V and 6 bases from J, with 22 bases between. Germline V gene lookup returns CDR1 SNHLY and CDR2 FYNNEI. CDR3 in amino acids: CASSAVAGDNYLEQYF. Here the CDR3 DNA reads TGTGCCAGCAGTGCGGTTGCGGGGGACAACTATCTCGAGCAGTACTTC.

This clonotype has only a few counts. This chain connects TRBV10-3 to TRBJ2-7; D is unclear. This CDR3 contains 12 residues. Germline CDR1 reads ENHRY; CDR2 reads SYGVKD. With 3 bases removed from V and 6 bases from J, the gap between germline ends came to 9 bases. CDR3 region: CAISENPPEQYF. DNA for the CDR3: TGTGCCATCAGTGAAAACCCACCCGAGCAGTACTTC.

This clonotype was found a few times. This chain joins TRBV5-1 and TRBJ1-1; 7 nucleotides match TRBD1. From germline, CDR1 is SGHRS and CDR2 YFSETQ. V lost 1 base and J lost 1; bases outside the gene matches: 4. CDR3 length equals 15 residues. The CDR3 bases are TGCGCCAGCAGCTTGAATGCAGGGGGGAACACTGAAGCTTTCTTT. Translation gives CASSLNAGGNTEAFF.

The V call is TRBV18, the J call TRBJ2-5, with 10 nucleotides matching TRBD1. This CDR3 has 14 residues. V trimming: 3 bases; J trimming: 5 bases; junction bases outside the gene matches: 3. Germline V lookup: CDR1 KGHSH, CDR2 LQKENI. CDR3 coding DNA: TGTGCCAGCTCACCGACAGGGGGCACGGAGACCCAGTACTTC. Translated, it gives CASSPTGGTETQYF.

The chain recombines TRBV4-2 with TRBJ2-1, with D possibly TRBD2 on 5 matching bases. V lost 4 bases to trimming and J lost 9 bases, with 13 bases between them. The germline gives CDR1 LGHNA, CDR2 YNFKEQ. The CDR3 is 13 residues long. CDR3 nucleotide sequence: TGTGCCAGCAGCCGGCTACTAGGCCGTGAGCAGTTCTTC. Its translation: CASSRLLGREQFF.

This clonotype has at least ten counts. V gene TRBV20-1 combines with J gene TRBJ1-2; D may be TRBD1 (6 bases). Deletions cut 6 bases from V and 4 bases from J, with 15 bases between. The CDR3 has 13 residues. Germline V gene data show CDR1 as DFQATT and CDR2 as SNEGSKA (reference sequence). CDR3: CSAMTDRLYGYTF. Here the CDR3 DNA reads TGCAGTGCCATGACGGACAGACTCTATGGCTACACCTTC.

A few counts support this clonotype. The chain has TRBV11-2 and TRBJ1-5; no reliable D call. Trimming stripped 5 bases from V and 3 bases from J, with 11 bases between. The length of the CDR3 is 14 residues. CDR1 is SGHAT, CDR2 FQNNGV, per germline. As DNA, the CDR3 is TGTGCCAGCAGCCGGGGAGGATACAATCAGCCCCAGCATTTT. Translating gives CASSRGGYNQPQHF.

This chain joins TRBV20-1 and TRBJ2-3; TRBD1 is a possible D gene (5 bases). Germline assignment: CDR1 DFQATT and CDR2 SNEGSKA (reference sequence). CDR3 length: 14 amino acids. The ends were cut back, 2 bases at V and 4 bases at J, with 13 bases in the middle. The CDR3 reads CSARWKGFADTQYF. The CDR3 DNA follows: TGCAGTGCTAGATGGAAGGGGTTCGCAGATACGCAGTATTTT.

This clonotype was counted many times. V and J are TRBV29-1 and TRBJ2-7, with D unresolved. This CDR3 comprises 11 residues. Trimming took 6 bases from V and 5 from J, leaving 11 bases between them. Germline V gives CDR1 SQVTM, CDR2 ANQGSEA. This chain's CDR3 is CSVASGDEQYF. CDR3 nucleotide sequence: TGCAGCGTCGCAAGTGGGGACGAGCAGTACTTC.

Ten or more counts support this clonotype. This chain links TRBV24-1 with TRBJ1-2; tentative D call: TRBD1 (6 bases). CDR3 size: 13 residues. Germline lookup yields CDR1 KGHDR and CDR2 SFDVKD. Trimming took off 4 bases at V and 4 bases at J, with 9 bases between the two ends. CDR3: CATSDGTSYGYTF. CDR3 DNA: TGTGCCACCAGTGACGGGACAAGCTATGGCTACACCTTC.

This clonotype showed up just a few times. The rearrangement uses TRBV7-9 and TRBJ2-5; tentatively, D is TRBD2 (5 bases). This CDR3 has 16 amino acids. The germline V and J ends were trimmed by 5 bases and 0 bases, with 16 bases remaining between them. Per germline, CDR1 SEHNR and CDR2 FQNEAQ (reference sequence). The CDR3 DNA reads as TGTGCCAGCAGCGTAAGGAGGACGGCAAACCAAGAGACCCAGTACTTC. Translation: CASSVRRTANQETQYF.

In its sample, this clonotype was seen a few times. The chain joins TRBV6-2 or TRBV6-3 to TRBJ1-1; TRBD1 agrees at 9 bases. Germline V CDR1 and CDR2: MNHEY, SVGEGT. After removal of 6 bases from V and 7 bases from J, the junction contained 3 bases not matched to a gene. This CDR3 comprises 12 residues. In DNA form, the CDR3 reads TGTGCCAGCAGACCGACAGGGGGTGAAGCTTTCTTT. It yields the protein CASRPTGGEAFF.

This clonotype has a handful of counts. The chain joins TRBV11-1 to TRBJ2-5; TRBD1 matches at 10 bases. Germline V gene data show CDR1 as SGHAT and CDR2 as FQDESV (reference sequence). The V and J ends lost 8 bases and 5 bases, in that order; junction bases with no gene match: 20. This CDR3 has 18 residues. The CDR3 here is CASALDRGFFFRRETQYF. The CDR3 DNA is TGTGCCAGCGCCCTGGACAGGGGGTTTTTCTTTCGTAGGGAGACCCAGTACTTC.

This clonotype appeared a few times. The chain carries TRBV6-1 and TRBJ2-7; 10 bases are a match to TRBD1. Germline assignment: CDR1 MNHNS and CDR2 SASEGT. CDR3 length: 15 residues. Trimming removed 6 bases from V and 4 bases from J; junction bases left unmatched: 9. The CDR3 DNA is TGTGCCAGCAGCCCTGCCGGGACAGGGGTATACGAGCAGTACTTC. It codes for CASSPAGTGVYEQYF.

In its sample, this clonotype was seen a few times. The chain links TRBV6-5 to TRBJ1-6; 10 bases agree with TRBD1. The CDR3 length is 14 residues. CDR1 MNHEY and CDR2 SVGAGI come from the germline V gene. V lost 4 bases, J lost 12 bases, and 6 bases stayed unmatched. CDR3 sequence (DNA): TGTGCCAGCAGTTCGGGACAGGGGCGGCTACCCCTCCACTTT. Protein sequence: CASSSGQGRLPLHF.

The rearrangement uses TRBV15 and TRBJ1-1; D not resolved. Trimming stripped 3 bases from V and 5 bases from J, with 10 bases between. Germline loops: CDR1 LNHNV, CDR2 YYDKDF (reference sequence). This CDR3 is 13 amino acids long. The CDR3 reads CATSSLQWTEAFF. In DNA form, the CDR3 reads TGTGCCACCAGCAGCCTTCAGTGGACTGAAGCTTTCTTT. Combining the CDR3 with reference TRBV15 and TRBJ1-1 gives the whole variable domain DAMVIQNPRYQVTQFGKPVTLSCSQTLNHNVMYWYQQKSSQAPKLLFHYYDKDFNNEADTPDNFQSRRPNTSFCFLDIRSPGLGDTAMYLCATSSLQWTEAFFGQGTRLTVV.